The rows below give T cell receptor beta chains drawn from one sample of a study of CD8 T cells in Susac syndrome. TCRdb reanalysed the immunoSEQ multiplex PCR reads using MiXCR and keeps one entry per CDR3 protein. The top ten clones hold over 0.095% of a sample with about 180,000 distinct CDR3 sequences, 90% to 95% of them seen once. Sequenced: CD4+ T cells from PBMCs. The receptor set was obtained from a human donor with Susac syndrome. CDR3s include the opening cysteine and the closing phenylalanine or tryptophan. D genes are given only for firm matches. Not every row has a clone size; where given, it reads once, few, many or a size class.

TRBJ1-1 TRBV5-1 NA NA TGTGCCAGCAGCTTGGACCCGAACACTGAAGCTTTCTTT CASSLDPNTEAFF
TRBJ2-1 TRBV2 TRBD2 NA TGTGCCAGCTGCGGGGGGAGCAATGAGCAGTTCTTC CASCGGSNEQFF
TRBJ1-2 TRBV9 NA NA TGTGCCAGCGCCAAAGGGGGTTACTATGGCTACACCTTC CASAKGGYYGYTF
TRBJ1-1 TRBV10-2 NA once TGCGCCAGCAAGGACGGAACAACTTTCTTT CASKDGTTFF
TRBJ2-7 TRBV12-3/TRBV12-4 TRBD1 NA TGTGCCAGCAATCATCGGGACAGGGGCCACGAGCAGTACTTC CASNHRDRGHEQYF
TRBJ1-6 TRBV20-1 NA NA TGCAGTGCTAGGAGGGGACCGTACTATAATTCACCCCTCCACTTT CSARRGPYYNSPLHF
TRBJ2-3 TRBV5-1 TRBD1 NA TGCGCCAGCAGCTCTCAGGGGGCCCGCACAGATACGCAGTATTTT CASSSQGARTDTQYF
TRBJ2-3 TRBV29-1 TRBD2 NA TGCAGCGTTGATAGCGGGGGAAGGGATACGCAGTATTTT CSVDSGGRDTQYF
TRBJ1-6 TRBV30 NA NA TGTGCCTGGGACAAGGCAATCGGAGGTTCACCCCTCCACTTT CAWDKAIGGSPLHF
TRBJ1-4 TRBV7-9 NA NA TGTGCCAGCAGCCCATCCGGGACTATTAATGAAAAACTGTTTTTT CASSPSGTINEKLFF
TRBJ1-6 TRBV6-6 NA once TGTGCCAGCAGTACCGGGGGTTCCTATAATTCACCCCTCCACTTT CASSTGGSYNSPLHF
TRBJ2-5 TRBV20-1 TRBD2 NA TGCAGTGCTCTAGCGGTGATACAAGAGACCCAGTACTTC CSALAVIQETQYF
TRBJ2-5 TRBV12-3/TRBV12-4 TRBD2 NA TGTGCCAGCAGTCCCCGACTAGCGGGGGGGCAAGAGACCCAGTACTTC CASSPRLAGGQETQYF
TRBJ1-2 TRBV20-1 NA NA TGCAGTGCAGTTCCAGACATTAACTATGGCTACACCTTC CSAVPDINYGYTF
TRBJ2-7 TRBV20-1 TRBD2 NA TGCAGTGCTAGCCCCAGCGGGGGGCAGGGGCAGTACTTC CSASPSGGQGQYF
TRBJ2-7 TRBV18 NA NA TGTGCCAGCTCACCTACGAAGGGGGACTACGAGCAGTACTTC CASSPTKGDYEQYF
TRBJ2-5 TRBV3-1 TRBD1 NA TGTGCCAGCAGCAAAAAACAGGGGACCGCAGAGACCCAGTACTTC CASSKKQGTAETQYF
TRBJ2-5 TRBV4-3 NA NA TGCGCCAGCAGCAGAACGGCCCTGGGGGAGACCCAGTACTTC CASSRTALGETQYF
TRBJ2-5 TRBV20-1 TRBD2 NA TGCAGTGCTAGAGACGCCCGGGGGGGAAGGGAGACCCAGTACTTC CSARDARGGRETQYF
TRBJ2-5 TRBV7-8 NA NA TGTGCCAGCAGCTTAGGGGGCTTGGAGACCCAGTACTTC CASSLGGLETQYF
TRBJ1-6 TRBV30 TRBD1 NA TGTGCCTGGAGTACAGGGGGTAATTCACCCCTCCACTTT CAWSTGGNSPLHF
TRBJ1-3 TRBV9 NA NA TGTGCCAGCAGCGTAGATCTGGGAGGCACCATATATTTT CASSVDLGGTIYF
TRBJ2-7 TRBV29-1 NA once TGCAGCGTCAGGGGCGGGGGTAACTCCTACGAGCAGTACTTC CSVRGGGNSYEQYF
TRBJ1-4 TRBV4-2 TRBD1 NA TGTGCCAGCAGCCAAGATCAGCAGGGGGTAAAACTGTTTTTT CASSQDQQGVKLFF
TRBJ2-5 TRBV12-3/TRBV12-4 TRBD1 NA TGTGCCAGCAGGGGGACAGGCCCAGGCGAGACCCAGTACTTC CASRGTGPGETQYF
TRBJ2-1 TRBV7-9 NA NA TGTGCCAGCAGCCGGACAGTAGGAAATGAGCAGTTCTTC CASSRTVGNEQFF